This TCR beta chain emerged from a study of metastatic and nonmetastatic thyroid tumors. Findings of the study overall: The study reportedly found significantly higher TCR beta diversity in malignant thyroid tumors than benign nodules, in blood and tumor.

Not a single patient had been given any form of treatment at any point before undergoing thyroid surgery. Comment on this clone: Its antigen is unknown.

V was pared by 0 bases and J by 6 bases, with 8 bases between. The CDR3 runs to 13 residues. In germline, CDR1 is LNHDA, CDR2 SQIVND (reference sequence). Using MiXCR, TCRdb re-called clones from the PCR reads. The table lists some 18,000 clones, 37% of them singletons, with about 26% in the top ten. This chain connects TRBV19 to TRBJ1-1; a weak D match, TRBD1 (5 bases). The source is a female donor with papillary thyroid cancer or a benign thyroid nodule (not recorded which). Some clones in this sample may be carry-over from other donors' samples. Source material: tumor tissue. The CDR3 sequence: CASSIDRDSEAFF. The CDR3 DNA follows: TGTGCCAGTAGTATAGATCGGGACTCTGAAGCTTTCTTT.